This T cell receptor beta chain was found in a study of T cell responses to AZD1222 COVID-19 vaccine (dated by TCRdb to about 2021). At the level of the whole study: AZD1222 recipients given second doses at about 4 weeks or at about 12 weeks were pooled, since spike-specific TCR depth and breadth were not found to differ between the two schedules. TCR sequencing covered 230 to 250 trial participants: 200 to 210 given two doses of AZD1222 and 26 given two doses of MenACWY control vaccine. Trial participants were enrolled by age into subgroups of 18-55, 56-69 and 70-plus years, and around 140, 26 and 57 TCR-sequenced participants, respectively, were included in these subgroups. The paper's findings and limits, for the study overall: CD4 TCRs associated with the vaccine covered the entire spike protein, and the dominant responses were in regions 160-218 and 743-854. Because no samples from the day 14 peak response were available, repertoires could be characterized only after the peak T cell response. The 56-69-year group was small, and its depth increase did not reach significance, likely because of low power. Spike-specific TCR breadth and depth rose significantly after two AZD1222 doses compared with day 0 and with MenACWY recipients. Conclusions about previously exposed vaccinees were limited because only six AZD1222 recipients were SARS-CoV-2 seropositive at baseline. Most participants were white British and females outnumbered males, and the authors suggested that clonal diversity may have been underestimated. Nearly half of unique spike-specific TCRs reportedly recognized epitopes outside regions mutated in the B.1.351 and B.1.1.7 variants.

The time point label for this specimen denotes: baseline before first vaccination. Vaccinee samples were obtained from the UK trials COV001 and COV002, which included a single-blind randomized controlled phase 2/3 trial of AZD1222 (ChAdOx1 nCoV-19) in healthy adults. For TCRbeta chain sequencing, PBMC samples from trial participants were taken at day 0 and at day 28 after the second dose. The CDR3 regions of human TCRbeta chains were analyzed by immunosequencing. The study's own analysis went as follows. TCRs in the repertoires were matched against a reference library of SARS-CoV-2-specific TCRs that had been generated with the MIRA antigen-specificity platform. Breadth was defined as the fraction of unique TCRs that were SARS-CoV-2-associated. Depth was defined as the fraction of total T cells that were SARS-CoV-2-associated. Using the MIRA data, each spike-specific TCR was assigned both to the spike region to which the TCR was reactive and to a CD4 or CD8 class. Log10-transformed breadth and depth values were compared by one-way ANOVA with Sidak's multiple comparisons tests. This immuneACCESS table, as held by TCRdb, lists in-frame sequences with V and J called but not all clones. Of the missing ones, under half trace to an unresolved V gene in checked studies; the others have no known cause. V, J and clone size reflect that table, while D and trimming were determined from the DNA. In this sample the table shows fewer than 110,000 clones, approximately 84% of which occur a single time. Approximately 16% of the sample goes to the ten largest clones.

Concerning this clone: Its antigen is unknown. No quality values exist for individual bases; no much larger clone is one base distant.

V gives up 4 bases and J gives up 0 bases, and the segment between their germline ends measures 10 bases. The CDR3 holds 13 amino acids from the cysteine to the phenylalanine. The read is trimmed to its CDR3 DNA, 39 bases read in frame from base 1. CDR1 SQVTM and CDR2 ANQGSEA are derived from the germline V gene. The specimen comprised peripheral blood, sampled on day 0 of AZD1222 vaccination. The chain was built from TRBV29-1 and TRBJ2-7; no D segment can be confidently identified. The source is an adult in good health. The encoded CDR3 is CSVVARSSYEQYF. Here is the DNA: TGCAGCGTTGTGGCGAGGAGCTCCTACGAGCAGTACTTC.